One sample yielded the 25 T cell receptor beta chains listed below, sequenced in a study of blood T cell repertoires in COVID-19. The table came from immunoSEQ multiplex PCR; TCRdb's copy has only in-frame clones and leaves some out. The data show a few hundred thousand clones, with roughly 89% seen just once and roughly 3.7% held by the top ten. Source material: PBMCs or T cells enriched from blood (not recorded which). The receptors were gathered from a woman in her 30s who had recovered from COVID-19.

The V and J genes are TRBV19 and TRBJ1-1; 7 nucleotides line up with TRBD1. The CDR3 loop spans 18 amino acids. Germline loops: CDR1 LNHDA, CDR2 SQIVND (reference sequence). Unmatched junction bases numbered 20, after V lost 6 bases and J lost 4 bases. CDR3 protein: CASSPGLGGGVWVTEAFF. In nucleotides, the CDR3 is TGTGCCAGTAGCCCGGGCCTTGGAGGGGGCGTTTGGGTCACTGAAGCTTTCTTT.

The CDR3 loop reads CAWSSGLGQPQHF. Written as DNA, the CDR3 is TGTGCCTGGAGTTCAGGGCTAGGTCAGCCCCAGCATTTT. This chain connects TRBV30 to TRBJ1-5; D is possibly TRBD1 (5 bases). With 2 bases removed from V and 6 bases from J, the gap between germline ends came to 11 bases. CDR1 and CDR2 (germline): GTSNPN, SVGIG (reference sequence). The CDR3 sequence is 13 residues long. Complete variable domain (other parts from reference TRBV30 and TRBJ1-5): SQTIHQWPATLVQPVGSPLSLECTVEGTSNPNLYWYRQAAGRGLQLLFYSVGIGQISSEVPQNLSASRPQDRQFILSSKKLLLSDSGFYLCAWSSGLGQPQHFGDGTRLSIL.

This clone showed up just once. The chain couples TRBV9 to TRBJ2-7; 11 bases map to TRBD2. This CDR3 is built from 15 residues. The germline V gene encodes CDR1 SGDLS and CDR2 YYNGEE. After removal of 3 bases from V and 4 bases from J, the junction contained 6 bases not matched to a gene. The CDR3 sequence is CASSAASGRLYEQYF. Written as DNA, the CDR3 is TGTGCCAGCAGCGCCGCTAGCGGGAGGTTGTACGAGCAGTACTTC.

This clone is a singleton in its sample. The rearrangement joins TRBV19 to TRBJ1-5; D gene uncertain. The germline V and J ends were trimmed by 9 bases and 5 bases, with 26 bases remaining between them. The germline CDR1 and CDR2 sequences are LNHDA and SQIVND (reference sequence). The CDR3 extends over 17 amino acids. The CDR3 is CASDHPRHWIGDQPQHF. The CDR3 bases are TGTGCCAGCGATCACCCGAGACATTGGATTGGCGATCAGCCCCAGCATTTT.

The chain is built from TRBV4-1 and TRBJ2-1; TRBD1 might be the D (5 bases). Germline lookup yields CDR1 MGHRA and CDR2 YSYEKL. The CDR3 totals 17 residues. V gave up 1 base and J gave up 6 bases, with 19 bases separating them. The CDR3 protein is CASSQVWAGIKSNEQFF. CDR3 nucleotide sequence: TGCGCCAGCAGCCAAGTATGGGCAGGGATTAAAAGCAATGAGCAGTTCTTC.

This chain uses TRBV7-8 with TRBJ1-3, with 8 bases fitting TRBD1. The CDR3 has 16 amino acids. Losses at the gene ends were 3 bases for V and 0 bases for J; bases not matched to a gene: 4. CDR1 and CDR2 from the germline V gene are SGHVS and FQNEAQ. CDR3 bases: TGTGCCAGCAGCTTGGGACAGGCGCCCTCTGGAAACACCATATATTTT. As protein: CASSLGQAPSGNTIYF.

Only a few counts were recorded for this clone. V and J are TRBV7-8 and TRBJ2-7, with 8 bases identical to TRBD1. The CDR3 extends over 15 amino acids. V trimming: 1 base; J trimming: 3 bases; junction bases outside the gene matches: 5. Germline V CDR1 and CDR2: SGHVS, FQNEAQ. The CDR3: CASSLGQGAIYEQYF. The CDR3 DNA follows: TGTGCCAGCAGCTTAGGTCAGGGGGCAATCTACGAGCAGTACTTC.

This chain connects TRBV4-3 to TRBJ2-1, with 10 nucleotides matching TRBD1. V shed 6 bases, J shed 4 bases, and the junction held 6 bases outside the gene matches. The CDR3 sequence is 15 residues long. Germline CDR1 reads LGHNA; CDR2 reads YSLEER. The CDR3 loop is CASSDRDRGYNEQFF. The CDR3 DNA sequence: TGCGCCAGCAGTGACCGGGACAGGGGATACAATGAGCAGTTCTTC.

The chain uses TRBV19 and TRBJ1-5; 7 nucleotides line up with TRBD1. This CDR3 region has 15 residues. V lost 5 bases and J lost 1; bases outside the gene matches: 5. Germline assignment: CDR1 LNHDA and CDR2 SQIVND (reference sequence). CDR3 nucleotide sequence: TGTGCCAGTAGTTTCTCGGACAGGAGCAATCAGCCCCAGCATTTT. Protein product: CASSFSDRSNQPQHF.

The rearrangement links TRBV28 to TRBJ2-1, with TRBD2 matching 7 bases. The junction had 9 bases not matched to a gene; V was cut back by 5 bases and J by 2 bases. CDR1 is MDHEN and CDR2 is SYDVKM in the germline V gene. The CDR3 totals 16 residues. CDR3 bases: TGTGCCAGCAGTCGACGACTAGCAGTGCCCTACAATGAGCAGTTCTTC. Encoded protein: CASSRRLAVPYNEQFF.

The genes are TRBV9 and TRBJ1-1, with TRBD1 identical over 8 bases. The CDR3 contains 14 residues. Looked up from germline, CDR1 is SGDLS and CDR2 is YYNGEE. V lost 4 bases to trimming and J lost 4 bases; unmatched junction nucleotides: 6. The CDR3 here is CASSTPDRVTEAFF. The CDR3 DNA sequence: TGTGCCAGCAGCACCCCGGACAGGGTCACTGAAGCTTTCTTT.

The rearrangement joins TRBV6-5 to TRBJ1-2, with D tentatively TRBD1 (5 bases). V lost 2 bases to trimming and J lost 4 bases, with 8 bases between them. This CDR3 is 13 amino acids long. From germline, CDR1 is MNHEY and CDR2 SVGAGI. This CDR3 reads CASSYDSLYGYTF. The CDR3 DNA sequence: TGTGCCAGCAGTTACGACAGCCTCTATGGCTACACCTTC.

The chain employs TRBV4-2 and TRBJ2-1, with D perhaps matching TRBD2 (6 bases). Trimming took off 0 bases at V and 4 bases at J, with 13 bases between the two ends. The CDR3 is made up of 16 amino acids. Germline V lookup: CDR1 LGHNA, CDR2 YNFKEQ. The CDR3, as DNA: TGTGCCAGCAGCCAAGAACCTAGCGCCAAATACAATGAGCAGTTCTTC. Protein product: CASSQEPSAKYNEQFF.

The rearrangement uses TRBV11-2 and TRBJ2-1, with 7 bases matching TRBD1. With 4 bases clipped from V and 6 bases from J, the junction kept 6 bases outside the gene matches. The germline V gene encodes CDR1 SGHAT and CDR2 FQNNGV. The CDR3 totals 14 residues. The DNA of the CDR3 is TGTGCCAGCAGCTCTTCGACAGGGCCCAATGAGCAGTTCTTC. Translation gives CASSSSTGPNEQFF.

The CDR3 DNA reads TGTGCCAGCAGCTGGGGGACAGGGGGCAATGAGCAGTTCTTC. Protein product: CASSWGTGGNEQFF. V gene TRBV5-6 combines with J gene TRBJ2-1, with 11 bases aligning to TRBD1. V trimming: 3 bases; J trimming: 6 bases; junction bases outside the gene matches: 2. The germline V gene encodes CDR1 SGHDT and CDR2 YYEEEE. This CDR3 spans 14 amino acids.

The J gene is TRBJ1-3, the V gene TRBV7-2; 7 positions match TRBD1. The CDR3 length is 15 residues. V lost 4 bases to trimming and J lost 3 bases; unmatched junction nucleotides: 6. Germline-derived CDR1 and CDR2 are SGHTA and FQGNSA. This CDR3 is CASSSRQGFGNTIYF. The CDR3 DNA is TGTGCCAGCAGCTCACGACAGGGATTTGGAAACACCATATATTTT. The full variable domain, rest sourced from reference TRBV7-2 and TRBJ1-3, is GAGVSQSPSNKVTEKGKDVELRCDPISGHTALYWYRQSLGQGLEFLIYFQGNSAPDKSGLPSDRFSAERTGGSVSTLTIQRTQQEDSAVYLCASSSRQGFGNTIYFGEGSWLTVV.

The chain recombines TRBV6-5 with TRBJ1-5; D may be TRBD1 (5 bases). Between the trimmed V and J ends, which lost 6 bases and 2 bases, there was a span of 14 bases. Germline V gives CDR1 MNHEY, CDR2 SVGAGI. The CDR3 has 15 residues. CDR3: CASSRGGMGNQPQHF. For the CDR3, the DNA is TGTGCCAGCAGCCGGGGGGGTATGGGCAATCAGCCCCAGCATTTT.

The V call is TRBV7-6, the J call TRBJ2-1, with 13 bases matching TRBD2. This CDR3 contains 16 residues. V lost 5 bases and J lost 7; bases outside the gene matches: 8. Germline values: CDR1 SGHVS, CDR2 FNYEAQ. DNA for the CDR3: TGTGCCAGCAGCGGTACTAGCGGGAGGGCGCAGAATGAGCAGTTCTTC. It yields the protein CASSGTSGRAQNEQFF.

The rearrangement uses TRBV9 and TRBJ2-7; 9 bases fit TRBD1. Trimming removed 0 bases from V and 5 bases from J; junction bases left unmatched: 3. This CDR3 has 14 amino acids. CDR1 SGDLS and CDR2 YYNGEE come from the germline V gene. As DNA, the CDR3 is TGTGCCAGCAGCGTAGACAGGGGGCTCCACGAGCAGTACTTC. It translates to CASSVDRGLHEQYF.

This chain connects TRBV20-1 to TRBJ1-1; possible D gene TRBD1, 5 bases. Germline lookup yields CDR1 DFQATT and CDR2 SNEGSKA (reference sequence). This CDR3 comprises 11 residues. The CDR3 reads CSHQGITEAFF. CDR3 in DNA: TGCAGCCACCAGGGTATAACTGAAGCTTTCTTT.

V is TRBV28 and J is TRBJ1-6, with 7 nucleotides matching TRBD1. The length of the CDR3 is 14 residues. Germline V gene lookup returns CDR1 MDHEN and CDR2 SYDVKM. Losses at the gene ends were 2 bases for V and 14 bases for J; bases not matched to a gene: 9. The CDR3 here is CASSLRGGRPALHF. The DNA for the CDR3 is TGTGCCAGCAGTTTACGAGGGGGCCGACCGGCCCTCCACTTT.

V and J are TRBV28 and TRBJ2-2, with TRBD1 matching over 7 bases. V shed 5 bases, J shed 1 base, and the junction held 4 bases outside the gene matches. CDR1 is MDHEN, CDR2 SYDVKM, per germline. The CDR3 runs to 15 residues. For the CDR3, the DNA is TGTGCCAGCAGTACTCGGACAGGGAACACCGGGGAGCTGTTTTTT. This codes for CASSTRTGNTGELFF. Based on the CDR3 plus reference TRBV28 and TRBJ2-2, the full variable domain is DVKVTQSSRYLVKRTGEKVFLECVQDMDHENMFWYRQDPGLGLRLIYFSYDVKMKEKGDIPEGYSVSREKKERFSLILESASTNQTSMYLCASSTRTGNTGELFFGEGSRLTVL.

The rearrangement links TRBV4-3 to TRBJ1-2; the D is unclear. Germline V CDR1 and CDR2: LGHNA, YSLEER. The CDR3 consists of 14 residues. V lost 0 bases and J lost 5, with 10 bases in between. CDR3 DNA: TGCGCCAGCAGCCAAGATTTCGAGGATTATGGCTACACCTTC. This encodes CASSQDFEDYGYTF.

This clone was observed a handful of times. The chain combines TRBV19 with TRBJ2-7, with 7 bases identical to TRBD2. J gave up 7 bases and V 6 bases, and 15 bases lay outside the gene matches. Per germline, CDR1 LNHDA and CDR2 SQIVND (reference sequence). CDR3 length: 15 amino acids. CDR3 nucleotides: TGTGCCAGTAGCCAGGACTCTTCGGGAGCGGGGGAGCAGTACTTC. Protein sequence: CASSQDSSGAGEQYF.

The V and J genes are TRBV28 and TRBJ1-5; TRBD1 agrees at 8 bases. This CDR3 is 15 amino acids long. CDR1 and CDR2 (germline): MDHEN, SYDVKM. The V segment lost 10 bases and the J segment 6 bases; nucleotides outside the gene matches: 14. The chain's CDR3 is CATNGGGQGGQPQHF. CDR3 bases: TGTGCCACCAATGGCGGCGGACAGGGTGGTCAGCCCCAGCATTTT. Complete variable domain (other parts from reference TRBV28 and TRBJ1-5): DVKVTQSSRYLVKRTGEKVFLECVQDMDHENMFWYRQDPGLGLRLIYFSYDVKMKEKGDIPEGYSVSREKKERFSLILESASTNQTSMYLCATNGGGQGGQPQHFGDGTRLSIL.